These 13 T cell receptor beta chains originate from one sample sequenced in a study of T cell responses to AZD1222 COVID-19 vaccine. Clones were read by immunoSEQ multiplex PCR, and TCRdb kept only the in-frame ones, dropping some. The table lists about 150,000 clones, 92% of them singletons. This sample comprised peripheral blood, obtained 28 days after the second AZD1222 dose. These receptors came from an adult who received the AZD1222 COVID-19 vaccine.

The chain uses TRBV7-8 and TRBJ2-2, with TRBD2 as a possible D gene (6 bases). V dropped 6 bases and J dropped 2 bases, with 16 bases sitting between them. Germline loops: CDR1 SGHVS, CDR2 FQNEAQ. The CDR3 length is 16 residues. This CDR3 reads CASRRSRDSNTGELFF. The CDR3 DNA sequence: TGTGCCAGCAGGCGAAGCAGGGACTCAAACACCGGGGAGCTGTTTTTT.

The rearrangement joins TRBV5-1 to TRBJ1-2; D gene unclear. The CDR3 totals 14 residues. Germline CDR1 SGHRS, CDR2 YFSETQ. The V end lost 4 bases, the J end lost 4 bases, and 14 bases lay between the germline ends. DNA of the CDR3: TGCGCCAGCAGCCAAGACCCGGCGGGCTATGGCTACACCTTC. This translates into CASSQDPAGYGYTF.

The CDR3 sequence is CASSLTETYEQYF. As DNA, the CDR3 is TGTGCCAGCAGTTTAACAGAAACCTACGAGCAGTACTTC. The gene calls are TRBV27 and TRBJ2-7; D unclear. The length of the CDR3 is 13 residues. The germline CDR1 and CDR2 sequences are MNHEY and SMNVEV (reference sequence). V lost 2 bases to trimming and J lost 2 bases, with 7 bases between them.

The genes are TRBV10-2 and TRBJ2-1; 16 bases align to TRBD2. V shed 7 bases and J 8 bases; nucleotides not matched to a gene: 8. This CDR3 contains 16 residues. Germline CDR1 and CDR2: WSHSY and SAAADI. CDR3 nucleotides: TGCGCCAGCAAATCCGGGACTAGCGGGAGGGGCCATGAGCAGTTCTTC. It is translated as CASKSGTSGRGHEQFF.

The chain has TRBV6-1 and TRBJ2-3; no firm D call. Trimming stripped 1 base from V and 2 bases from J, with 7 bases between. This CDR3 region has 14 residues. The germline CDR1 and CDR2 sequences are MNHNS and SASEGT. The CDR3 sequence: CASSEGANTDTQYF. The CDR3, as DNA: TGTGCCAGCAGTGAAGGGGCCAACACAGATACGCAGTATTTT.

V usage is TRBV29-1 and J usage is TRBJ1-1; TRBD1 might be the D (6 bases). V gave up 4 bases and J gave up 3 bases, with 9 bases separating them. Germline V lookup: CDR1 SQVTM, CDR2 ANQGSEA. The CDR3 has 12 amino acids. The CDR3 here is CSVGRGDTEAFF. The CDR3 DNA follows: TGCAGCGTTGGGAGGGGGGACACTGAAGCTTTCTTT.

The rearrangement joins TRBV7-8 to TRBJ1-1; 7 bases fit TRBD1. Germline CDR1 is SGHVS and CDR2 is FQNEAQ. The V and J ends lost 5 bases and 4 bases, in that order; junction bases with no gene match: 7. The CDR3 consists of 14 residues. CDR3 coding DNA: TGTGCCAGCAGCGAAACAGGGGCGGGCACTGAAGCTTTCTTT. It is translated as CASSETGAGTEAFF.

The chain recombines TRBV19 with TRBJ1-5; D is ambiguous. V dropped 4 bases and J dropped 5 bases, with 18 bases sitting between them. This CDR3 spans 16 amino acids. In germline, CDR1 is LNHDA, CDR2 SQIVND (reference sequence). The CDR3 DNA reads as TGTGCCAGTAGTACTTTCCAATCAAGACTTCATCAGCCCCAGCATTTT. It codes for CASSTFQSRLHQPQHF.

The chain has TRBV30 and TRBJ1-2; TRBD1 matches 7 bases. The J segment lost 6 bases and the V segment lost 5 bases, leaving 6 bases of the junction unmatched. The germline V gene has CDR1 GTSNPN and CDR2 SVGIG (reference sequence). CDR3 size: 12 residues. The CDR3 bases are TGTGCCTGGGGGGAAGGACAGGATGGCTACACCTTC. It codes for CAWGEGQDGYTF.

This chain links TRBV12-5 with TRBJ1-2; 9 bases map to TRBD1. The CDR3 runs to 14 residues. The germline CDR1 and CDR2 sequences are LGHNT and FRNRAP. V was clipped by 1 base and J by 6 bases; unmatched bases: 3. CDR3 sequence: CASGLGDREDGYTF. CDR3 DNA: TGTGCTAGTGGTTTGGGGGACAGGGAGGATGGCTACACCTTC.

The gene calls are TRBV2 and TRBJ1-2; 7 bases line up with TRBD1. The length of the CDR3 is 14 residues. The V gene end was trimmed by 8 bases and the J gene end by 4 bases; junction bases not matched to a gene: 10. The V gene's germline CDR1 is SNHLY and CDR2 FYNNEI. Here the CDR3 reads CASQEDRFSYGYTF. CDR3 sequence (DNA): TGTGCCAGCCAAGAGGACAGGTTCTCCTATGGCTACACCTTC.

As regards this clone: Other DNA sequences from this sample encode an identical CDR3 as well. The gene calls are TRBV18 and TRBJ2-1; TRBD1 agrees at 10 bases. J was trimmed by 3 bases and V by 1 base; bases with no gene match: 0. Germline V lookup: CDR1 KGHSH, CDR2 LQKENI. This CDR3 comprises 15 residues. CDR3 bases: TGTGCCAGCTCACCACGGACAGGGGGCTACAATGAGCAGTTCTTC. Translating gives CASSPRTGGYNEQFF.

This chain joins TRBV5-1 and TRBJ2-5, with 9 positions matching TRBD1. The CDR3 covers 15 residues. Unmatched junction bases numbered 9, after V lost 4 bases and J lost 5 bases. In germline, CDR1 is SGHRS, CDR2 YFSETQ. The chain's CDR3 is CASSRWTGEEETQYF. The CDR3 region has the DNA TGCGCCAGCAGCCGATGGACAGGGGAGGAGGAGACCCAGTACTTC.